This section outlines one TCR beta chain sequence together with its context. This clonotype occurred many times. There is no known antigen for this receptor. One base away there is no much larger clone; base qualities are not given. This entry belongs to a study of T cells after yellow fever vaccination (dated by TCRdb to about 2019). With regard to the full study: The SMART-Seq v4 Ultra Low Input RNA kit was used to prepare libraries from fractions with low cell numbers. Bulk TCR alpha and beta repertoires were sequenced longitudinally to track T-cell clones before and after primary and booster YFV17D yellow fever vaccination. Two healthy male donors, one aged 18 to 30 and one aged 30 to 39 years, were included in the cohort. Blood samples were taken at several timepoints before and after primary and secondary immunization, and bulk PBMC replicates and cell subsets were isolated.

The CDR3 runs 15 residues from the cysteine to the phenylalanine. The DNA shown is the 45-base CDR3, in frame from base 1. From V the trimming removes 2 bases and from J it removes 8 bases, while the gene matches leave 6 bases of the junction unaccounted for. Sequences LGHDT (CDR1) and YNNKEL (CDR2) are obtained from the germline V gene (reference sequence). TCR cDNA was synthesized by 5'RACE template switching, which introduced a universal primer site and unique molecular identifiers. Priming for cDNA synthesis came from both the TCR alpha and TCR beta constant segments. Libraries were amplified in two PCR steps, with sample barcodes and sequencing adapters added in the second step. Sequencing of the libraries was done on either Illumina HiSeq 2500 (2x100 bp) or NovaSeq (2x150 bp). As for the original processing: Demultiplexing of reads and collapsing into UMI consensus sequences were performed with MIGEC, and V(D)J alignment was carried out with MiXCR. Using edgeR on replicate PBMC samples, clonotypes were called vaccine-responding if FDR was below 0.01 and the log2 fold change was above 5 up to day 15. Each bulk clonotype was labeled CD4 or CD8 based on which sequenced repertoire, CD4 or CD8, contained the clonotype at higher abundance. TCRdb redid the processing of the public reads, applying fastp at Q25 and MiXCR, and retained in-frame beta chains. For every CDR3 protein sequence, its rows merge into one entry that carries the most common genes and DNA. The V and J calls come from TCRdb's annotation, not from the publication. Present in this sample are roughly 150,000 distinct CDR3 sequences, about 7.7% of which were seen just once. Jointly, the top ten make up 0.55% to 0.9% of the sample.

The treatment or condition label for this specimen denotes: live attenuated yellow fever vaccine strain. A standard Ficoll-Paque protocol was used to isolate PBMCs from peripheral blood. Dynabeads CD4 and CD8 positive selection kits were used to isolate the CD4 and CD8 T-cell fractions. RNA was extracted with TriZol from bulk PBMCs, CD4 and CD8 fractions, and dextramer-positive and dextramer-negative fractions. Results and caveats for the whole study, not just this receptor: Compared with the primary T-cell response, the secondary T-cell response was weaker but faster, peaking on day 5 rather than day 15. Because abundant contaminating clonotypes from the bulk population could be contained in FACS-sorted repertoires, computational filtering was required. Most clones expanded after primary vaccination (around 96% of CD4 and about 85% of CD8) were re-detected after the booster, suggesting that broad memory maintenance occurred. A small share of clonotypes occurred in both CD4 and CD8 compartments, likely arising from convergent recombination. The study included only a couple of donors, which limits how far the findings can be generalized.

This material consisted of CD4+ T cells sorted from PBMCs, taken 5 days after the yellow fever booster vaccination. The rearrangement combines TRBV3-1 with TRBJ2-1, with 10 bases aligning to TRBD2. The receptor was derived from a man under 40 who received the YFV17D yellow fever vaccine. The DNA sequence is as follows: TGTGCCAGCAGCCAAAATAGCGGGAGGCGAGATGAGCAGTTCTTC. Protein translation: CASSQNSGRRDEQFF.